Reported below is one T cell receptor beta chain. One end of the junction varies from germline; a read error may be responsible. MiXCR was run by TCRdb on the PCR reads, yielding one entry per CDR3 protein. The table lists about 3,000 distinct CDR3 sequences, about three fifths of them singletons. This record comes from a study of CD4 and CD8 cells across lung adenocarcinoma regions. Germline CDR1 reads ENHRY; CDR2 reads SYGVKD. CDR3 length: 14 amino acids. V is TRBV10-3 and J is TRBJ2-3, with 7 bases lining up with TRBD2. Material for sequencing was CD4+ T cells from the margin of a lung tumor. The TCR comes from a female donor with lung adenocarcinoma. The CD4 and CD8 labels of this study may be unreliable. The CDR3 region is CGISEAPGGSTQYF. The CDR3 coding sequence is TGTGGCATCAGTGAGGCTCCCGGGGGGTCGACGCAGTATTTT.